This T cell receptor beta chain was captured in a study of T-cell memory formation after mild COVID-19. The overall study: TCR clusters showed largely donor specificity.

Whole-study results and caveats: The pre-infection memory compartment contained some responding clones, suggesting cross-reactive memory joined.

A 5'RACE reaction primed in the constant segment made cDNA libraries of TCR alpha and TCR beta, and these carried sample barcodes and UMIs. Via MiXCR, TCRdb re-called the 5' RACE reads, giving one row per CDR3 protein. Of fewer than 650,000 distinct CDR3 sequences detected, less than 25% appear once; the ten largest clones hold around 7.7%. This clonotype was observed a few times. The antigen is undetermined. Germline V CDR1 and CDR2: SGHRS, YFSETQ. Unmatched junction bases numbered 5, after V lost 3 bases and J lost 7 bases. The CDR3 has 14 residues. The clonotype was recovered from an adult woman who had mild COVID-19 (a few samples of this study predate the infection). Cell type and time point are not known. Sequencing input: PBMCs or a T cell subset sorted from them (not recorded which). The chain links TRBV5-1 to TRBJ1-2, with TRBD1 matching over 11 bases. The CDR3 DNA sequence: TGCGCCAGCAGCTCGGGACAGGGGGTCTTTGGCTACACCTTC. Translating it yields CASSSGQGVFGYTF.